The 19 T cell receptor beta chains below come from one sample, sequenced in a study of T cell responses to AZD1222 COVID-19 vaccine. Repertoires were generated with immunoSEQ multiplex PCR, while TCRdb's copy carries only in-frame clones and drops some. The table lists 100,000 or so clones, over 75% of them singletons. The sequenced sample was peripheral blood, obtained on day 0 of AZD1222 vaccination. The receptors shown here come from an adult in good health.

This rearrangement joins TRBV27 to TRBJ2-7; 8 nucleotides align to TRBD2. The CDR3 is made up of 14 amino acids. Germline V gene lookup returns CDR1 MNHEY and CDR2 SMNVEV (reference sequence). Losses at the gene ends were 5 bases for V and 4 bases for J; bases not matched to a gene: 7. CDR3: CASSRQRERYEQYF. CDR3 bases: TGTGCCAGCAGTCGCCAGCGGGAGAGATACGAGCAGTACTTC.

The chain is built from TRBV5-1 and TRBJ2-3; D is ambiguous. CDR1 is SGHRS, CDR2 YFSETQ, per germline. CDR3 size: 11 residues. V gave up 1 base and J gave up 6 bases, with 3 bases separating them. Written as DNA, the CDR3 is TGCGCCAGCAGCTTGAGTGATACGCAGTATTTT. Translating gives CASSLSDTQYF.

The gene calls are TRBV6-1 and TRBJ1-1; 9 nucleotides line up with TRBD1. J gave up 1 base and V 0 bases, and 3 bases lay outside the gene matches. CDR1 is MNHNS and CDR2 is SASEGT in the germline V gene. CDR3 size: 16 residues. Here the CDR3 DNA reads TGTGCCAGCAGTGAAGCGGAGGGACAGGGGAACACTGAAGCTTTCTTT. Amino acids: CASSEAEGQGNTEAFF.

The J gene is TRBJ1-5, the V gene TRBV5-1, with D maybe TRBD1 (6 bases). CDR3 size: 15 residues. From germline, CDR1 is SGHRS and CDR2 YFSETQ. V gave up 0 bases and J gave up 3 bases, with 10 bases separating them. CDR3 loop: CASSLEGHNNQPQHF. CDR3 DNA sequence: TGCGCCAGCAGCTTGGAGGGACACAACAATCAGCCCCAGCATTTT. Filled out from reference TRBV5-1 and TRBJ1-5, the complete variable domain reads KAGVTQTPRYLIKTRGQQVTLSCSPISGHRSVSWYQQTPGQGLQFLFEYFSETQRNKGNFPGRFSGRQFSNSRSEMNVSTLELGDSALYLCASSLEGHNNQPQHFGDGTRLSIL.

The chain links TRBV7-6 to TRBJ2-1; 8 bases line up with TRBD2. V lost 3 bases to trimming and J lost 6 bases; unmatched junction nucleotides: 7. The germline gives CDR1 SGHVS, CDR2 FNYEAQ. The length of the CDR3 is 15 residues. CDR3: CASSLSSGLSNEQFF. Written as DNA, the CDR3 is TGTGCCAGCAGCTTGTCTAGCGGGTTATCCAATGAGCAGTTCTTC.

The chain has TRBV30 and TRBJ1-1; D not resolved. Germline assignment: CDR1 GTSNPN and CDR2 SVGIG (reference sequence). V was cut by 4 bases and J by 4 bases, with 10 bases left in between. The CDR3 loop spans 12 amino acids. CDR3 amino acids: CAWTESGTEAFF. As DNA, the CDR3 is TGTGCCTGGACGGAAAGCGGCACTGAAGCTTTCTTT.

This clone was observed a single time. V is TRBV2 and J is TRBJ2-7; no definite D call. Looked up from germline, CDR1 is SNHLY and CDR2 is FYNNEI. This CDR3 region has 14 residues. Trimming left V 0 bases short and J 3 bases short, with 9 bases between. The CDR3 protein is CASSEAGRVYEQYF. The CDR3 nucleotides read TGTGCCAGCAGTGAAGCCGGAAGGGTCTACGAGCAGTACTTC.

The chain has TRBV30 and TRBJ1-5; D is possibly TRBD1 (5 bases). The CDR3 covers 14 residues. Germline-derived CDR1 and CDR2 are GTSNPN and SVGIG (reference sequence). V was clipped by 2 bases and J by 0 bases, with 8 bases between them. The CDR3, as DNA: TGTGCCTGGAGTTTAGGGACTAGCAATCAGCCCCAGCATTTT. Translated: CAWSLGTSNQPQHF.

CDR3 sequence: CASSFPREQYF. The DNA for the CDR3 is TGTGCCAGCAGCTTTCCCAGGGAGCAGTACTTC. J is TRBJ2-7 and V is TRBV11-2; unclear D gene. CDR3 length: 11 residues. Germline V gives CDR1 SGHAT, CDR2 FQNNGV. Between the trimmed V and J ends, which lost 3 bases and 7 bases, there was a span of 7 bases.

The V call is TRBV30, the J call TRBJ2-5; 9 bases align to TRBD1. The CDR3 is 14 amino acids. CDR1 and CDR2 from the germline V gene are GTSNPN and SVGIG (reference sequence). With 8 bases clipped from V and 4 bases from J, the junction kept 11 bases outside the gene matches. CDR3 nucleotides: TGTGCCCTGACAGGGGGGGCGGGTGGAGAGACCCAGTACTTC. Translated: CALTGGAGGETQYF.

This clone is a singleton in its sample. This sequence joins TRBV5-4 and TRBJ1-4; TRBD1 agrees at 9 bases. There are 15 residues in the CDR3. The V and J ends lost 4 bases and 2 bases, in that order; junction bases with no gene match: 3. Germline V CDR1 and CDR2: SGHNT, YYREEE (reference sequence). The CDR3 reads CASSVTGGTNEKLFF. In nucleotides, the CDR3 is TGTGCCAGCAGCGTCACAGGGGGCACTAATGAAAAACTGTTTTTT. The full variable domain, rest sourced from reference TRBV5-4 and TRBJ1-4, is ETGVTQSPTHLIKTRGQQVTLRCSSQSGHNTVSWYQQALGQGPQFIFQYYREEENGRGNFPPRFSGLQFPNYSSELNVNALELDDSALYLCASSVTGGTNEKLFFGSGTQLSVL.

The chain couples TRBV6-5 to TRBJ1-2; D call uncertain. The V gene's germline CDR1 is MNHEY and CDR2 SVGAGI. V dropped 6 bases and J dropped 2 bases, with 13 bases sitting between them. The CDR3 sequence is 14 residues long. The CDR3 is CASRFSPGNYGYTF. CDR3 DNA sequence: TGTGCCAGCAGATTTAGTCCGGGGAACTATGGCTACACCTTC.

The chain has TRBV3-1 (or the pseudogene TRBV3-2) and TRBJ1-2; 8 nucleotides align to TRBD1. Germline trimming cut 9 bases from V and 5 bases from J; bases unmatched to any gene: 8. The CDR3 is made up of 13 amino acids. The germline gives CDR1 LGHDT, CDR2 YNNKEL (reference sequence). CDR3 region: CASSQRTGYGYTF. The DNA of the CDR3 is TGTGCCAGTTCCCAGAGGACAGGGTATGGCTACACCTTC.

The chain is built from TRBV5-8 and TRBJ1-2; 7 nucleotides line up with TRBD1. CDR3 length equals 15 residues. The junction had 8 bases not matched to a gene; V was cut back by 2 bases and J by 4 bases. Germline CDR1 SGHTS, CDR2 YDEGEE. DNA for the CDR3: TGTGCCAGCAGCTTTAAGGGGGCTCTAAGCTATGGCTACACCTTC. Translated, it gives CASSFKGALSYGYTF.

This clone was detected only once. The genes are TRBV25-1 and TRBJ2-7, with D unclear. Trimming shortened V by 0 bases and J by 6 bases, and 6 bases separated the two germline ends. The CDR3 contains 12 residues. Germline lookup yields CDR1 MGHDK and CDR2 SYGVNS. In DNA form, the CDR3 reads TGTGCCAGCAGTGAATACATGGGCGAGCAGTACTTC. Translation gives CASSEYMGEQYF.

This clone was counted once. V and J are TRBV12-3 or TRBV12-4 and TRBJ1-2, with D unclear. This CDR3 comprises 11 residues. Trimming took 1 base from V and 9 from J, leaving 6 bases between them. CDR3 DNA sequence: TGTGCCAGCAGTTTAGTGGGAAGCTACACCTTC. Protein sequence: CASSLVGSYTF.

This clone was recorded once. The chain combines TRBV29-1 with TRBJ1-1; a weak D match, TRBD1 (5 bases). The V gene's germline CDR1 is SQVTM and CDR2 ANQGSEA. V gave up 4 bases and J gave up 0 bases, with 12 bases separating them. This CDR3 comprises 14 residues. Here the CDR3 DNA reads TGCAGCGTTGGGGGCAGGAGGATGAACACTGAAGCTTTCTTT. This encodes CSVGGRRMNTEAFF.

The chain is built from TRBV28 and TRBJ1-6; TRBD1 is a possible D gene (6 bases). In germline, CDR1 is MDHEN, CDR2 SYDVKM. The CDR3 covers 12 residues. V lost 7 bases and J lost 10, with 11 bases in between. CDR3 bases: TGTGCCAGCAACGGGGGGCTGTCACCCCTCCACTTT. The encoded protein is CASNGGLSPLHF. Variable domain in full (rest from reference TRBV28 and TRBJ1-6): DVKVTQSSRYLVKRTGEKVFLECVQDMDHENMFWYRQDPGLGLRLIYFSYDVKMKEKGDIPEGYSVSREKKERFSLILESASTNQTSMYLCASNGGLSPLHFGNGTRLTVT.

This clone was counted once. The chain uses TRBV15 and TRBJ1-2, with D uncertain. With 5 bases removed from V and 8 bases from J, the gap between germline ends came to 15 bases. The germline V gene has CDR1 LNHNV and CDR2 YYDKDF (reference sequence). The CDR3 length is 13 residues. The DNA of the CDR3 is TGTGCCACCAGCGACCCTGACGAGGGAGGCTACACCTTC. It is translated as CATSDPDEGGYTF.